This TCR beta chain was profiled in a study of blood T cell repertoires in COVID-19. At the level of the study: The study drew acute and convalescent COVID-19 samples from the United States, Italy and Spain. T cells, B-cell-depleted T cells, or PBMCs provided the cDNA or gDNA that served as material.

Assay used: immunoSEQ multiplex PCR; TCRdb lists only in-frame clones, some missing. The sample lists about 390,000 clones; just under 90% were seen once. Cohort 3 recovered donors had two negative PCRs, clearance, or symptom resolution. This clone occurred a few times. V was clipped by 5 bases and J by 6 bases; unmatched bases: 10. Looked up from germline, CDR1 is SGHVS and CDR2 is FNYEAQ. CDR3 length equals 14 residues. Sample: PBMCs or T cells enriched from blood (not recorded which). This clonotype was obtained from a woman between 45 and 60 years old who had recovered from COVID-19. The chain has TRBV7-6 and TRBJ2-7; 7 positions agree with TRBD2. The CDR3 region is CASSATSSAVEQYF. CDR3 DNA: TGTGCCAGCAGCGCGACTAGCTCGGCGGTCGAGCAGTACTTC.